This T cell receptor (beta chain) is from a study of T cell responses to AZD1222 COVID-19 vaccine. This clone was recorded only once. Repertoires were generated with immunoSEQ multiplex PCR, while TCRdb's copy carries only in-frame clones and drops some. Among about 59,000 clones listed, 85% to 90% were seen once. Germline V CDR1 and CDR2: GTSNPN, SVGIG (reference sequence). The CDR3 sequence is 13 residues long. V lost 6 bases to trimming and J lost 6 bases, with 12 bases between them. This specimen was peripheral blood, taken 28 days after the second AZD1222 dose. This TCR derives from an adult who received the AZD1222 COVID-19 vaccine. The rearrangement uses TRBV30 and TRBJ1-6; no clear D. The CDR3 loop reads CACVSGSNSPLHF. The CDR3 DNA is TGTGCCTGTGTCAGTGGATCTAATTCACCCCTCCACTTT.